This TCR beta chain came from a study of breast tumors, draining lymph nodes, adjacent tissues. General study points: Compared with lymph nodes, tumors were less diverse; compared with nontumor tissue, more.

TCRdb redid the calling of the multiplex PCR reads with MiXCR, one entry per CDR3 protein. The sample has approximately 300,000 distinct CDR3 sequences, around 31% seen once. Germline CDR1 SGHVS, CDR2 FQNEAQ. V lost 5 bases and J 6 bases, leaving 20 bases between the germline ends. The CDR3 has 15 residues. The lymph nodes were axillary draining lymph nodes from breast cancer patients. This clonotype occurred many times. Its target is unknown. This receptor was taken from a female donor with breast cancer. Some clones in this sample may be carry-over from other donors' samples. The chain links TRBV7-8 to TRBJ2-7, with a tentative D call TRBD2 (6 bases). Source material: axillary lymph node tissue. CDR3 sequence: CASSPGLQGPGEQYF. The CDR3 region has the DNA TGTGCCAGCAGCCCGGGACTCCAAGGGCCGGGCGAGCAGTACTTC.